Following are 17 T cell receptor beta chains from one sample sequenced in a study of T cells in Graves' hyperthyroidism and ophthalmopathy. What was amplified from RNA transcripts were TCR beta CDR3 regions. With the HTBI primer set, the TCR CDR3 went through a first round of RT-PCR. TCRdb passed the multiplex PCR reads through MiXCR, listing each CDR3 protein once. The table has 300,000 to 450,000 distinct CDR3 sequences, more than 13% seen once; the top ten hold approximately 32%. Specimen: blood. The receptors derive from a woman aged 25 to 39 with Graves' hyperthyroidism.

This clonotype came up many times. This chain connects TRBV3-1 to TRBJ2-5, with D unresolved. CDR1 and CDR2 from the germline V gene are LGHDT and YNNKEL (reference sequence). Between the trimmed V and J ends, which lost 1 base and 3 bases, there was a span of 9 bases. The CDR3 runs to 14 residues. The CDR3 sequence: CASSQVNGKETQYF. The CDR3 DNA reads TGTGCCAGCAGCCAAGTCAATGGAAAAGAGACCCAGTACTTC.

The V call is TRBV5-1, the J call TRBJ1-1; TRBD1 might be the D (6 bases). The V gene's germline CDR1 is SGHRS and CDR2 YFSETQ. The CDR3 has 14 amino acids. The V end lost 1 base, the J end lost 4 bases, and 11 bases lay between the germline ends. CDR3 in amino acids: CASSLTGPSTEAFF. CDR3 nucleotide sequence: TGCGCCAGCAGCTTGACAGGGCCAAGCACTGAAGCTTTCTTT.

Only a few counts were recorded for this clonotype. This chain links TRBV6-5 with TRBJ1-4; a possible D gene is TRBD1 (5 bases). Germline-derived CDR1 and CDR2 are MNHEY and SVGAGI. The V end was cut by 3 bases, the J end by 4 bases, with 15 bases between. The CDR3 has 16 amino acids. CDR3: CASSYRGGPSNEKLFF. CDR3 nucleotide sequence: TGTGCCAGCAGTTATCGCGGGGGACCTAGTAATGAAAAACTGTTTTTT.

In this sample, this clonotype turned up many times. This sequence joins TRBV20-1 and TRBJ2-1; a weak D match, TRBD2 (5 bases). This CDR3 is 14 amino acids long. Trimming left V 6 bases short and J 9 bases short, with 21 bases between. Germline CDR1 and CDR2: DFQATT and SNEGSKA (reference sequence). This chain's CDR3 is CSATAALSSLEQFF. The DNA for the CDR3 is TGCAGTGCCACAGCGGCCCTCTCGTCGCTTGAGCAGTTCTTC.

This clonotype was counted a few times. V is TRBV20-1 and J is TRBJ1-1, with D perhaps matching TRBD1 (5 bases). The CDR3 sequence is 12 residues long. V lost 4 bases and J lost 0, with 6 bases in between. Germline lookup yields CDR1 DFQATT and CDR2 SNEGSKA (reference sequence). The CDR3 DNA is TGCAGTGCTACCAGGGTGAACACTGAAGCTTTCTTT. Translated, it gives CSATRVNTEAFF.

This clonotype was seen at least ten times. The chain employs TRBV18 and TRBJ2-4, with D possibly TRBD1 on 5 matching bases. Per the germline V gene, CDR1 is KGHSH and CDR2 is LQKENI. There are 15 residues in the CDR3. V was clipped by 3 bases and J by 4 bases, with 13 bases between them. CDR3 amino acids: CASSPVSAGKNIQYF. The CDR3 bases are TGTGCCAGCTCACCGGTGTCGGCAGGGAAAAACATTCAGTACTTC.

In its sample, this clonotype was seen many times. The chain has TRBV12-3 or TRBV12-4 and TRBJ1-6; D not certain. The CDR3 is 13 amino acids. The V end was cut by 2 bases, the J end by 7 bases, with 6 bases between. As DNA, the CDR3 is TGTGCCAGCAGTTTACATGACAATTCACCCCTCCACTTT. Its protein is CASSLHDNSPLHF.

This clonotype was observed a few times. J is TRBJ2-7 and V is TRBV28; 9 nucleotides agree with TRBD1. The junction had 13 bases not matched to a gene; V was cut back by 7 bases and J by 6 bases. The length of the CDR3 is 15 residues. Germline V gene lookup returns CDR1 MDHEN and CDR2 SYDVKM. CDR3 DNA sequence: TGTGCCAGCAACTCGGCCTGGGGGACAGGGTCCGAGCAGTACTTC. Translating gives CASNSAWGTGSEQYF.

This chain joins TRBV3-1 and TRBJ1-1; TRBD1 might be the D (5 bases). The germline V gene has CDR1 LGHDT and CDR2 YNNKEL (reference sequence). V was cut by 8 bases and J by 8 bases, with 15 bases left in between. The CDR3 has 12 residues. The DNA for the CDR3 is TGTGCCAGCTGGTCAGGGATCGCAGAAGCTTTCTTT. This gives the protein CASWSGIAEAFF.

In its sample, this clonotype was seen a few times. This rearrangement joins TRBV7-8 to TRBJ2-2; 8 nucleotides agree with TRBD2. The germline V gene has CDR1 SGHVS and CDR2 FQNEAQ. After removal of 5 bases from V and 5 bases from J, the junction contained 16 bases not matched to a gene. This CDR3 is 18 amino acids long. The CDR3 loop reads CASSPAAAGGSRTGELFF. As DNA, the CDR3 is TGTGCCAGCAGCCCGGCGGCTGCGGGAGGAAGTAGGACCGGGGAGCTGTTTTTT.

This clonotype has a count of ten or more. V gene TRBV5-1 combines with J gene TRBJ1-1; 8 nucleotides match TRBD1. The CDR3 has 15 residues. Trimming at V came to 0 bases and at J to 5 bases, leaving 6 bases not matched to a gene. CDR1 and CDR2 (germline): SGHRS, YFSETQ. This CDR3 reads CASSLGATGATEAFF. The CDR3 DNA reads TGCGCCAGCAGCTTGGGGGCGACAGGGGCGACTGAAGCTTTCTTT.

This chain connects TRBV11-1 to TRBJ2-6, with 12 bases aligning to TRBD1. This CDR3 is built from 17 residues. V trimming: 3 bases; J trimming: 4 bases; junction bases outside the gene matches: 4. CDR1 is SGHAT, CDR2 FQDESV, per germline (reference sequence). In DNA form, the CDR3 reads TGTGCCAGCAGCTTGGGACAGGGGGCGGAAGGGGCCAACGTCCTGACTTTC. This translates into CASSLGQGAEGANVLTF.

This clonotype showed up just a few times. The V gene is TRBV5-1, the J gene TRBJ2-5, with a weak D call TRBD1 (8 bases). This CDR3 comprises 14 residues. Germline V CDR1 and CDR2: SGHRS, YFSETQ. Trimming took off 4 bases at V and 4 bases at J, with 14 bases between the two ends. The CDR3 region has the DNA TGCGCCAGCAGCCCCCACAGGGGGGGAGAGACCCAGTACTTC. Translating it yields CASSPHRGGETQYF.

The gene calls are TRBV30 and TRBJ2-5, with D possibly being TRBD2 (5 bases). Between the trimmed V and J ends, which lost 4 bases and 5 bases, there was a span of 17 bases. The CDR3 covers 14 residues. Per the germline V gene, CDR1 is GTSNPN and CDR2 is SVGIG (reference sequence). The CDR3 spells CAWIRLGESETQYF. For the CDR3, the DNA is TGTGCCTGGATCCGGTTGGGAGAGTCCGAGACCCAGTACTTC.

The chain employs TRBV28 and TRBJ2-2; tentative D call: TRBD2 (5 bases). The CDR3 covers 14 residues. Trimming cost V 0 bases and J 6 bases, with 8 bases left between them. Per germline, CDR1 MDHEN and CDR2 SYDVKM. The CDR3 here is CASSLWRTPGELFF. The CDR3 nucleotides read TGTGCCAGCAGTTTATGGAGGACTCCCGGGGAGCTGTTTTTT.

This clonotype was seen ten or more times. The V call is TRBV6-1, the J call TRBJ2-7; TRBD2 matches at 7 bases. The V segment lost 7 bases and the J segment 0 bases; nucleotides outside the gene matches: 9. CDR3 length equals 15 residues. Germline lookup yields CDR1 MNHNS and CDR2 SASEGT. CDR3 coding DNA: TGTGCCAGCATTCCCTACGGGGGGAGCTCCTACGAGCAGTACTTC. Residues: CASIPYGGSSYEQYF.

This clonotype appeared a few times. This rearrangement joins TRBV2 to TRBJ2-6; D ambiguous. Trimming cost V 3 bases and J 0 bases, with 9 bases left between them. This CDR3 contains 16 residues. Germline CDR1 reads SNHLY; CDR2 reads FYNNEI. CDR3 in DNA: TGTGCCAGCAGTGAGCGACTCAACTCTGGGGCCAACGTCCTGACTTTC. This gives the protein CASSERLNSGANVLTF.